One and the same sample provided the 7 T cell receptor beta chains below, sequenced in a study of early T cells in non-severe SARS-CoV-2 infection. TCRdb re-called the 5' RACE reads through MiXCR, storing one row per CDR3 protein. This sample has some 88,000 distinct CDR3 sequences; 16% occur once, and the top ten carry approximately 5.1%. The specimen comprised whole blood, sampled at baseline. These receptors all come from an adult who was a healthcare worker with PCR-confirmed SARS-CoV-2 infection or an uninfected control (not recorded which).

This clonotype was counted between two and nine times. This chain connects TRBV6-6 to TRBJ2-1; no firm D call. Germline V CDR1 and CDR2: MNHNY, SVGAGI (reference sequence). V lost 1 base, J lost 8 bases, and 6 bases lay in between. The CDR3 has 12 amino acids. The CDR3 bases are TGTGCCAGCAGTTACTTGTTCGATGAGCAGTTCTTC. As protein: CASSYLFDEQFF.

This chain uses TRBV20-1 with TRBJ2-3; TRBD1 might be the D (5 bases). Per the germline V gene, CDR1 is DFQATT and CDR2 is SNEGSKA (reference sequence). Deletions cut 6 bases from V and 6 bases from J, with 13 bases between. CDR3 length equals 12 residues. The CDR3 DNA reads TGCAGTGCCCCCAGGACAAAGGATACGCAGTATTTT. The encoded protein is CSAPRTKDTQYF.

The chain employs TRBV18 and TRBJ2-7; weak D call: TRBD1 (5 bases). The V end lost 2 bases, the J end lost 0 bases, and 17 bases lay between the germline ends. In germline, CDR1 is KGHSH, CDR2 LQKENI. The CDR3 is 17 amino acids. The CDR3 region has the DNA TGTGCCAGCTCACCAAGTTCTAGGGGCCCCTTCTCCTACGAGCAGTACTTC. Its translation: CASSPSSRGPFSYEQYF.

The chain employs TRBV6-1 and TRBJ2-7; the D gene is possibly TRBD1 (6 bases). CDR1 MNHNS and CDR2 SASEGT come from the germline V gene. CDR3 size: 15 residues. Between the trimmed V and J ends, which lost 6 bases and 7 bases, there was a span of 22 bases. CDR3 in amino acids: CASRELYTGSGEQYF. CDR3 nucleotide sequence: TGTGCCAGCAGGGAATTATACACAGGGTCGGGGGAGCAGTACTTC.

The CDR3: CASSLPATVRSTEAFF. In nucleotides, the CDR3 is TGCGCCAGCAGCTTGCCTGCGACAGTAAGGAGCACTGAAGCTTTCTTT. The V gene is TRBV5-1, the J gene TRBJ1-1; weak D call: TRBD1 (5 bases). CDR1 is SGHRS and CDR2 is YFSETQ in the germline V gene. V was pared by 1 base and J by 4 bases, with 17 bases between. CDR3 size: 16 residues.

This clonotype occurred many times. CDR3 protein: CASSFGGGDTQYF. Written as DNA, the CDR3 is TGTGCCAGCAGTTTTGGGGGCGGGGATACGCAGTATTTT. V usage is TRBV12-3 or TRBV12-4 and J usage is TRBJ2-3, with a weak D call TRBD1 (6 bases). This CDR3 spans 13 amino acids. V was clipped by 3 bases and J by 6 bases, with 10 bases between them.

The sample holds a few counts of this clonotype. The chain uses TRBV7-2 and TRBJ2-7; tentatively, D is TRBD1 (7 bases). Trimming removed 1 base from V and 5 bases from J, with 18 bases in between. Germline V gives CDR1 SGHTA, CDR2 FQGNSA. CDR3 length equals 16 residues. DNA for the CDR3: TGTGCCAGCAGCTTAGTCGGCGGGACAGTTCTAAACGAGCAGTACTTC. It is translated as CASSLVGGTVLNEQYF.